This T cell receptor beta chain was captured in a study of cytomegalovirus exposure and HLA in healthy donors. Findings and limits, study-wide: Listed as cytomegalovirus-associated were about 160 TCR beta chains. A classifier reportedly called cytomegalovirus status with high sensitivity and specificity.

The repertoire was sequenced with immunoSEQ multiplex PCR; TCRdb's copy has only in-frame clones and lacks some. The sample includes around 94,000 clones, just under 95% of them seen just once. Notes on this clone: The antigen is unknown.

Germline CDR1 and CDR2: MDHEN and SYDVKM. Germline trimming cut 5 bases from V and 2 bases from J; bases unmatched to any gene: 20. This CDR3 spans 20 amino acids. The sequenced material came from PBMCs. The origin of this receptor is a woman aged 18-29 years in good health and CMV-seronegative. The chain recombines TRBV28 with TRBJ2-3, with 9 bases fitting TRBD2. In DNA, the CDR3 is TGTGCCAGCAGTCCCACGGGCCGGAGCTGGGCTAGCGGGACCACAGATACGCAGTATTTT. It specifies CASSPTGRSWASGTTDTQYF.